This TCR beta chain was documented in a study of CD4 and CD8 cells across lung adenocarcinoma regions. Comments on this clonotype: The junction and the germline gene differ at one end; a read error may be behind it.

Donors had localized lung adenocarcinoma, a non-small cell lung cancer. TCRdb re-called the PCR reads with MiXCR, one entry per CDR3 protein. This table holds a few thousand distinct CDR3 sequences, about 56% found once. Per the germline V gene, CDR1 is MGHDK and CDR2 is SYGVNS. The CDR3 loop spans 15 amino acids. The chain uses TRBV25-1 and TRBJ2-6, with TRBD1 matching over 10 bases. The receptor comes from a female donor with lung adenocarcinoma. The CD4 and CD8 labels of this study may be unreliable. Sequenced sample: CD4+ T cells from the margin of a lung tumor. CDR3 residues: CASSGQGAGSYVLYF. The CDR3 nucleotides are TGTGCCAGCAGTGGACAGGGGGCTGGCTCCTACGTGCTGTACTTC. Using reference TRBV25-1 and TRBJ2-6 for the parts outside the CDR3, the full variable domain is EADIYQTPRYLVIGTGKKITLECSQTMGHDKMYWYQQDPGMELHLIHYSYGVNSTEKGDLSSESTVSRIRTEHFPLTLESARPSHTSQYLCASSGQGAGSYVLYFGAGSRLTVL.